This entry features one T cell receptor beta chain sequence. The data belong to a study of cytotoxic CD8 clonotypes in ibrutinib-treated CLL. At the level of the study: A mean of around 270,000 productive templates and about 88,000 productive rearrangements was obtained per sample.

Assay: immunoSEQ multiplex PCR; the TCRdb copy retains only in-frame clones and omits some. This sample yields about 160,000 clones, of which roughly 90% are seen a single time; 3% to 3.5% belongs to the top ten. This CDR3 comprises 14 residues. Germline CDR1 KGHSH, CDR2 LQKENI. Trimming cost V 3 bases and J 5 bases, with 11 bases left between them. This clonotype was sampled from a human donor with chronic lymphocytic leukemia. The rearrangement uses TRBV18 and TRBJ1-5; D unresolved. The sample consisted of PBMCs, taken at disease progression, from a patient treated with ibrutinib. This CDR3 is CASSPSPFDQPQHF. The CDR3 nucleotides read TGTGCCAGCTCACCCTCTCCGTTCGATCAGCCCCAGCATTTT.